Below, 5 T cell receptor beta chains from the same sample are listed, as sequenced in a study of radiotherapy plus CTLA-4 blockade in lung cancer. The table came from immunoSEQ multiplex PCR; TCRdb's copy has only in-frame clones and leaves some out. Of tens of thousands of clones in the sample, around 82% were seen once. The specimen comprised peripheral blood, sampled from a patient treated with radiotherapy plus ipilimumab. These TCRs come from a human donor with non-small cell lung cancer who had a complete response to radiotherapy plus ipilimumab.

The rearrangement links TRBV6-6 to TRBJ1-2; 11 nucleotides align to TRBD1. This CDR3 is 15 amino acids long. With 8 bases clipped from V and 3 bases from J, the junction kept 8 bases outside the gene matches. Germline CDR1 MNHNY, CDR2 SVGAGI (reference sequence). The CDR3 reads CASFDGTGGDYGYTF. CDR3 nucleotides: TGTGCCAGCTTTGACGGGACAGGGGGGGACTATGGCTACACCTTC.

V usage is TRBV30 and J usage is TRBJ1-4, with 10 bases matching TRBD1. The junction had 14 bases not matched to a gene; V was cut back by 4 bases and J by 0 bases. This CDR3 is 19 amino acids long. Per germline, CDR1 GTSNPN and CDR2 SVGIG (reference sequence). The CDR3 DNA reads as TGTGCCTGGACCCCCGGACAGGGGGTATTTATTACAACTAATGAAAAACTGTTTTTT. Translating it yields CAWTPGQGVFITTNEKLFF.

The genes are TRBV9 and TRBJ1-2, with D unresolved. Trimming shortened V by 1 base and J by 7 bases, and 11 bases separated the two germline ends. CDR3 length: 13 residues. Germline V lookup: CDR1 SGDLS, CDR2 YYNGEE. CDR3 region: CASSVSGSTGYTF. The CDR3 nucleotides read TGTGCCAGCAGCGTAAGCGGGAGCACTGGCTACACCTTC.

J is TRBJ1-6 and V is TRBV7-9, with D uncertain. Germline CDR1 and CDR2: SEHNR and FQNEAQ (reference sequence). The CDR3 is 19 amino acids. Trimming stripped 1 base from V and 0 bases from J, with 16 bases between. The CDR3 reads CASSLVVGDASSYNSPLHF. The CDR3 DNA is TGTGCCAGCAGCTTAGTAGTGGGAGACGCTTCCTCCTATAATTCACCCCTCCACTTT.

This clone has just a few counts. The rearrangement links TRBV4-3 to TRBJ1-3; a weak D match, TRBD1 (6 bases). The germline V and J ends were trimmed by 0 bases and 1 base, with 10 bases remaining between them. This CDR3 has 16 amino acids. Germline loops: CDR1 LGHNA, CDR2 YSLEER. CDR3 in DNA: TGCGCCAGCAGCCAAGATGCCAGGGGATCTGGAAACACCATATATTTT. It specifies CASSQDARGSGNTIYF.